This T cell receptor (beta chain) is drawn from a study of PD-1 blockade in classical Hodgkin lymphoma. The patients all showed relapse after autologous stem cell transplantation, while their brentuximab vedotin exposure varied. This CDR3 has 14 residues. CDR1 is LNHDA and CDR2 is SQIVND in the germline V gene (reference sequence). J gave up 2 bases and V 5 bases, and 6 bases lay outside the gene matches. The protocol was immunoSEQ multiplex PCR, while the TCRdb copy is restricted to in-frame clones and leaves out a portion. Of about 85,000 clones detected, over 90% appear once; the ten largest clones hold over 2%.

This receptor was obtained from a human donor with classical Hodgkin lymphoma. The chain couples TRBV19 to TRBJ2-7; 7 bases match TRBD1. The input for sequencing was peripheral blood mononuclear cells (PBMCs), taken before the second cycle of nivolumab. The CDR3, as DNA: TGTGCCAGTAGTTGGGGTGACAGGGCCTACGAGCAGTACTTC. Translation: CASSWGDRAYEQYF.